This TCR beta chain was obtained from a study of cytomegalovirus exposure and HLA in healthy donors. Study observations and caveats: TRBV6-2, TRBV6-3 and some other V segments were excluded as indistinguishable.

CDR1 and CDR2 from the germline V gene are MNHEY and SMNVEV (reference sequence). This CDR3 has 17 amino acids. The trim removed 6 bases at V and 0 bases at J, leaving 6 bases unmatched. This PCR relied on a set of 60 Vbeta primers and 13 Jbeta primers. The protocol was immunoSEQ multiplex PCR, while the TCRdb copy is restricted to in-frame clones and leaves out a portion. The sample has 100,000 to 150,000 clones, over 75% seen once. About this clone: The antigen is unknown.

This receptor was identified in a woman aged 40 to 50 in good health and CMV-seropositive. Sequences were obtained from PBMCs. The rearrangement links TRBV27 to TRBJ2-6; 9 bases fit TRBD1. CDR3 sequence (DNA): TGTGCCAGCAGGACCGGGACAGGGTTCTCTGGGGCCAACGTCCTGACTTTC. Amino acid sequence: CASRTGTGFSGANVLTF. The full variable domain, in which reference TRBV27 and TRBJ2-6 provide the parts outside the CDR3, is EAQVTQNPRYLITVTGKKLTVTCSQNMNHEYMSWYRQDPGLGLRQIYYSMNVEVTDKGDVPEGYKVSRKEKRNFPLILESPSPNQTSLYFCASRTGTGFSGANVLTFGAGSRLTVL.